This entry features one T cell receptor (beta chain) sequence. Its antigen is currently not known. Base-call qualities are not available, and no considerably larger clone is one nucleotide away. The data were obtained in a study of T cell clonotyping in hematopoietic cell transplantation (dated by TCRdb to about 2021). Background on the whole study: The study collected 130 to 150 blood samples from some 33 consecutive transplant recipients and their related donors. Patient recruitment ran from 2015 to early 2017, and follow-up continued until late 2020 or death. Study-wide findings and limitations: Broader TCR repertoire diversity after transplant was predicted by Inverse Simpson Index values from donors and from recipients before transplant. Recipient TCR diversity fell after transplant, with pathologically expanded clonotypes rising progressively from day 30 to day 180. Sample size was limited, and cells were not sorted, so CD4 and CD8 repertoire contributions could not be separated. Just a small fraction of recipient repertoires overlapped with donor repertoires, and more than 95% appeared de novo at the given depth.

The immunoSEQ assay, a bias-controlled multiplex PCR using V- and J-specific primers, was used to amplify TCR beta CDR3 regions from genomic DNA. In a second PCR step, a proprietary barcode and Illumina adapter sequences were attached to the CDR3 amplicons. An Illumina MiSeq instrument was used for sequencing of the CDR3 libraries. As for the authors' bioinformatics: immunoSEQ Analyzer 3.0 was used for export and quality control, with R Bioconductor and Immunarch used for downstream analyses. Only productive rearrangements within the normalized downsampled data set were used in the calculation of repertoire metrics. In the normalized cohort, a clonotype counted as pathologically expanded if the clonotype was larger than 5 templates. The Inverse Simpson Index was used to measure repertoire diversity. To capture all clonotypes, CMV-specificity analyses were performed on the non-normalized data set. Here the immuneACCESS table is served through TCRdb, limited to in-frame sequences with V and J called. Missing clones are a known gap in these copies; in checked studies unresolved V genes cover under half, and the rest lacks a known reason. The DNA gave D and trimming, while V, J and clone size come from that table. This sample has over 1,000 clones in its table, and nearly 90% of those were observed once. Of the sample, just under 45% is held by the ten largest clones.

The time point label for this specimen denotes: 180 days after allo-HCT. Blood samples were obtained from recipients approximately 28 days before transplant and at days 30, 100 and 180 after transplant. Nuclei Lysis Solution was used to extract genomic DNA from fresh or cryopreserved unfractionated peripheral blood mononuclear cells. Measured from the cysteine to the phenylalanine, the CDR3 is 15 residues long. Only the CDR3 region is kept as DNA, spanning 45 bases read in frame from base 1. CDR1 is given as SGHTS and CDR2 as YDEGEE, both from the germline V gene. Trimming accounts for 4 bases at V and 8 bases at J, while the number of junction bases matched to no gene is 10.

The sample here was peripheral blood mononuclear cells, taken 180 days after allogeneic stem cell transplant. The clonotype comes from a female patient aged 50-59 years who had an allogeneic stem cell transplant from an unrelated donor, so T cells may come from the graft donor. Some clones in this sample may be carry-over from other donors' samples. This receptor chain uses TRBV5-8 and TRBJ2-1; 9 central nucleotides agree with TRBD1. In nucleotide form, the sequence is TGTGCCAGCAGCCTACGGGACAGGGCACTGGATGAGCAGTTCTTC. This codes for CASSLRDRALDEQFF.